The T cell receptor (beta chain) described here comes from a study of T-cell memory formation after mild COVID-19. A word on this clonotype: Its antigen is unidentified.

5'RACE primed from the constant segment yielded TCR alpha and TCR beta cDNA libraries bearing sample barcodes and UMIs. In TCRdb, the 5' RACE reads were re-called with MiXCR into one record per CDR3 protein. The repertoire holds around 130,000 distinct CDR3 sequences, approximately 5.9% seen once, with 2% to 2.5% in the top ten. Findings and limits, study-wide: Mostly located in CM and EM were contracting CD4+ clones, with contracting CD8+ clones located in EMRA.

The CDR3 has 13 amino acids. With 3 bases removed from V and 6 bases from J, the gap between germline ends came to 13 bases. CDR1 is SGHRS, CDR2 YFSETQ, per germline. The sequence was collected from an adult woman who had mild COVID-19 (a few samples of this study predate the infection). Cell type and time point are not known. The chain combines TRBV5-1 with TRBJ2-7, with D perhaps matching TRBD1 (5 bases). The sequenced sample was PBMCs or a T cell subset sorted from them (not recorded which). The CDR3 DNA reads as TGCGCCAGCAGCTCCAGGGATACCTCCGAGCAGTACTTC. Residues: CASSSRDTSEQYF.